Following are 18 T cell receptor beta chains from one sample sequenced in a study of cytomegalovirus exposure and HLA in healthy donors. The PCR ran on 60 Vbeta and 13 Jbeta primers. Assay: immunoSEQ multiplex PCR; the TCRdb copy retains only in-frame clones and omits some. Here the sample spans about 170,000 clones, about four fifths being singletons. The source material was PBMCs. The receptors here all came from a male donor in good health and CMV-seronegative.

This sequence joins TRBV4-2 and TRBJ2-2, with D hard to call. Germline CDR1 reads LGHNA; CDR2 reads YNFKEQ. The CDR3 length is 15 residues. V was shortened by 0 bases and J by 5 bases, with 10 bases between the two germline ends. CDR3 sequence reads: CASSQEKRSTGELFF. The CDR3 nucleotides are TGTGCCAGCAGCCAAGAAAAGCGATCTACCGGGGAGCTGTTTTTT.

V gene TRBV5-4 combines with J gene TRBJ1-3; a possible D gene is TRBD1 (5 bases). The CDR3 is 14 residues long. Trimming stripped 0 bases from V and 3 bases from J, with 7 bases between. CDR1 is SGHNT, CDR2 YYREEE, per germline (reference sequence). CDR3 nucleotides: TGTGCCAGCAGCTTGGCCGGGGGTGGAAACACCATATATTTT. Protein sequence: CASSLAGGGNTIYF.

The V and J genes are TRBV10-3 and TRBJ2-1, with unresolved D. Trimming pared 8 bases from V and 6 bases from J, leaving 17 bases between. The germline CDR1 and CDR2 sequences are ENHRY and SYGVKD. The CDR3 is made up of 14 amino acids. CDR3 sequence reads: CAIALAEESNEQFF. The CDR3 nucleotides read TGTGCCATCGCCTTAGCCGAGGAGTCCAATGAGCAGTTCTTC.

The rearrangement joins TRBV10-3 to TRBJ2-7, with TRBD2 matching over 7 bases. CDR3 size: 13 residues. Germline V gene sequence: CDR1 ENHRY, CDR2 SYGVKD. V shed 4 bases, J shed 4 bases, and the junction held 4 bases outside the gene matches. This CDR3 reads CAISGAGEYEQYF. CDR3 in DNA: TGTGCCATCAGTGGGGCGGGAGAGTACGAGCAGTACTTC.

Points on this clone: Germline is not matched at one junction end, which may reflect a read error. This chain connects TRBV7-9 to TRBJ1-5, with unresolved D. This CDR3 has 17 residues. The V gene's germline CDR1 is SEHNR and CDR2 FQNEAQ (reference sequence). Here the CDR3 DNA reads TGTTCCAGCAGGTCCCATTATGGGAACCTAGCGGGGCAGCCCCAGCATTTT. Amino acid sequence: CSSRSHYGNLAGQPQHF.

The chain combines TRBV28 with TRBJ2-1; weak D call: TRBD2 (7 bases). The germline V gene encodes CDR1 MDHEN and CDR2 SYDVKM. The CDR3 spans 15 residues. The germline V and J ends were trimmed by 6 bases and 3 bases, with 15 bases remaining between them. The CDR3 region is CASSRGDTLYNEQFF. The CDR3 DNA is TGTGCCAGCAGCCGGGGGGACACCCTCTACAATGAGCAGTTCTTC.

The chain joins TRBV6-5 to TRBJ2-3, with a weak D call TRBD1 (6 bases). The germline V gene encodes CDR1 MNHEY and CDR2 SVGAGI. Trimming removed 3 bases from V and 5 bases from J, with 15 bases in between. The length of the CDR3 is 15 residues. CDR3 region: CASSYGGHSRDTQYF. Written as DNA, the CDR3 is TGTGCCAGCAGTTATGGGGGACACTCCCGAGATACGCAGTATTTT.

This clone came up once. V usage is TRBV2 and J usage is TRBJ1-6, with D possibly TRBD1 on 5 matching bases. Germline lookup yields CDR1 SNHLY and CDR2 FYNNEI. This CDR3 spans 17 amino acids. Trimming pared 3 bases from V and 4 bases from J, leaving 16 bases between. CDR3 sequence reads: CASSEDKVGLYNSPLHF. The CDR3 bases are TGTGCCAGCAGTGAGGACAAGGTGGGCCTATATAATTCACCCCTCCACTTT.

This clone was detected once. V gene TRBV7-8 combines with J gene TRBJ1-2; possible D gene TRBD1, 6 bases. V lost 3 bases and J 0 bases, leaving 8 bases between the germline ends. Germline V CDR1 and CDR2: SGHVS, FQNEAQ. The CDR3 runs to 14 residues. The CDR3 loop reads CASSLGASNYGYTF. The CDR3 DNA reads TGTGCCAGCAGCTTGGGGGCCTCTAACTATGGCTACACCTTC.

V gene TRBV6-1 combines with J gene TRBJ2-2, with 12 bases that match TRBD2. V lost 6 bases to trimming and J lost 7 bases; unmatched junction nucleotides: 6. From germline, CDR1 is MNHNS and CDR2 SASEGT. The CDR3 is made up of 15 amino acids. CDR3 sequence: CASSRGLAGYGELFF. CDR3 sequence (DNA): TGTGCCAGCAGCCGGGGACTAGCGGGCTACGGGGAGCTGTTTTTT.

This clone was recorded a few times. CDR3 loop: CSVDGGRVGEEEKLFF. As DNA, the CDR3 is TGCAGCGTTGACGGGGGGCGCGTAGGGGAGGAGGAAAAACTGTTTTTT. V gene TRBV29-1 combines with J gene TRBJ1-4, with D possibly TRBD1 on 6 matching bases. The CDR3 is 16 amino acids. Germline V lookup: CDR1 SQVTM, CDR2 ANQGSEA. With 3 bases removed from V and 8 bases from J, the gap between germline ends came to 22 bases.

In its sample, this clone was seen once. This chain connects TRBV9 to TRBJ2-3; D is possibly TRBD1 (6 bases). CDR3 size: 15 residues. Germline CDR1 SGDLS, CDR2 YYNGEE. Trimming shortened V by 4 bases and J by 1 base, and 13 bases separated the two germline ends. The CDR3 loop is CASSIRGMGTDTQYF. The CDR3 DNA reads as TGTGCCAGCAGCATCAGGGGTATGGGCACAGATACGCAGTATTTT.

The genes are TRBV2 and TRBJ2-2, with a weak D call TRBD1 (6 bases). Germline values: CDR1 SNHLY, CDR2 FYNNEI. Trimming took off 5 bases at V and 0 bases at J, with 19 bases between the two ends. The CDR3 contains 18 residues. CDR3 coding DNA: TGTGCCAGCAGTCAATCACGATCGACAGGAGCGAACACCGGGGAGCTGTTTTTT. Its protein product is CASSQSRSTGANTGELFF.

The V gene is TRBV25-1, the J gene TRBJ2-7; 8 bases map to TRBD1. The CDR3 runs to 12 residues. With 6 bases clipped from V and 3 bases from J, the junction kept 1 base outside the gene matches. Germline CDR1 is MGHDK and CDR2 is SYGVNS. The CDR3 loop reads CASSGQGYEQYF. The CDR3 DNA sequence: TGTGCCAGCAGCGGACAGGGCTACGAGCAGTACTTC.

This clone was picked up one time. The J gene is TRBJ2-7, the V gene TRBV27, with 10 bases fitting TRBD2. The germline gives CDR1 MNHEY, CDR2 SMNVEV (reference sequence). The CDR3 totals 14 residues. V was pared by 2 bases and J by 5 bases, with 3 bases of the junction left unmatched. This CDR3 reads CASSLSGGADEQYF. CDR3 nucleotide sequence: TGTGCCAGCAGTTTAAGCGGGGGGGCCGACGAGCAGTACTTC.

The genes are TRBV11-2 and TRBJ2-3; 7 bases fit TRBD2. The V gene end was trimmed by 4 bases and the J gene end by 6 bases; junction bases not matched to a gene: 10. There are 15 residues in the CDR3. Looked up from germline, CDR1 is SGHAT and CDR2 is FQNNGV. The CDR3 nucleotides read TGTGCCAGCAGCTCAGCGGGGACTTGGGTGGATACGCAGTATTTT. It yields the protein CASSSAGTWVDTQYF.

V and J are TRBV5-1 and TRBJ2-1, with 8 positions matching TRBD1. Per the germline V gene, CDR1 is SGHRS and CDR2 is YFSETQ. CDR3 length: 17 residues. Trimming at V came to 0 bases and at J to 6 bases, leaving 11 bases not matched to a gene. CDR3 sequence: CASSLGGMQGASNEQFF. The CDR3 DNA follows: TGCGCCAGCAGCTTGGGGGGTATGCAGGGGGCAAGCAATGAGCAGTTCTTC.

The chain recombines TRBV9 with TRBJ2-1, with 9 nucleotides matching TRBD1. J lost 7 bases, V lost 3 bases, and 2 bases had no gene match. The CDR3 is 13 residues long. CDR1 and CDR2 (germline): SGDLS, YYNGEE. CDR3 in amino acids: CASSEGQGNEQFF. CDR3 nucleotides: TGTGCCAGCAGCGAAGGACAGGGGAATGAGCAGTTCTTC.